The present entry profiles one TCR beta chain with its context. Its antigen remains unknown. The data are from a study of cytomegalovirus exposure and HLA in healthy donors. Whole-study results and caveats: Reports showed the classifier diagnosing cytomegalovirus status with high specificity and sensitivity. It has been reported that TCR beta sequences accurately predicted the HLA-A and HLA-B alleles of most subjects. A later analysis showed HLA-associated TCR beta chains outstripping equally common others in clonal expansion. For presence/absence analyses, sequencing depth was assumed to be roughly uniform across donors.

Both 60 Vbeta primers and 13 Jbeta primers went into the PCR. Clones were sequenced by immunoSEQ multiplex PCR, and TCRdb holds only the in-frame ones, with some missing. This table has around 90,000 clones, about 81% appearing once. The junction had 14 bases not matched to a gene; V was cut back by 7 bases and J by 5 bases. This CDR3 is built from 15 residues. The germline gives CDR1 SGDLS, CDR2 YYNGEE. Material: PBMCs. The origin of this receptor is a middle-aged woman in good health and CMV-seronegative. The gene calls are TRBV9 and TRBJ1-1; 7 bases fit TRBD1. CDR3 nucleotides: TGTGCCAGCCACGAACCGGACAGGCCGGGGACTGAAGCTTTCTTT. Protein: CASHEPDRPGTEAFF.